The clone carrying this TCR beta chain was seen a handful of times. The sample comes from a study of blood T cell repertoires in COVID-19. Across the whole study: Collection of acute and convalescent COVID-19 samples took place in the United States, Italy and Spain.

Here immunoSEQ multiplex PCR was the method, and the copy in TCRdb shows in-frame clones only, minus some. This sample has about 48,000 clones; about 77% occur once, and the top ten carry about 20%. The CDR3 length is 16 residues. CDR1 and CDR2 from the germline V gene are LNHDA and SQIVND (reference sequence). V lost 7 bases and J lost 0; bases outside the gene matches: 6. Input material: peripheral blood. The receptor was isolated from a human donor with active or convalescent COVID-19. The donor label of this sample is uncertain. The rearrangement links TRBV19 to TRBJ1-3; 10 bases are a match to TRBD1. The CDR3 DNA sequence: TGTGCCAGTACCAAGGACAGGGGGTTCTCTGGAAACACCATATATTTT. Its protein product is CASTKDRGFSGNTIYF. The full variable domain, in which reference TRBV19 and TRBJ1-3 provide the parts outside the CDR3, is DGGITQSPKYLFRKEGQNVTLSCEQNLNHDAMYWYRQDPGQGLRLIYYSQIVNDFQKGDIAEGYSVSREKKESFPLTVTSAQKNPTAFYLCASTKDRGFSGNTIYFGEGSWLTVV.